These 2 T cell receptor beta chains were all obtained from the same sample, sequenced in a study of T cells in Graves' hyperthyroidism and ophthalmopathy. Template material for amplifying TCR beta CDR3 regions consisted of RNA transcripts. HTBI primers were employed in a first-round RT-PCR of the TCR CDR3. TCRdb re-called the multiplex PCR reads through MiXCR, storing one row per CDR3 protein. Here the sample spans approximately 560,000 distinct CDR3 sequences, around 45% being singletons. The sequencing sample was made of peripheral blood or thyroid tissue (not recorded which). These receptors originate from a woman under 30 with Graves' hyperthyroidism.

This sequence joins TRBV2 and TRBJ2-7; D is perhaps TRBD2 (5 bases). Trimming left V 5 bases short and J 3 bases short, with 14 bases between. Germline CDR1 reads SNHLY; CDR2 reads FYNNEI. The CDR3 sequence is 14 residues long. The CDR3 nucleotides are TGTGCCAGCAGTTACTCTTCAGCGGACTACGAGCAGTACTTC. Amino acid sequence: CASSYSSADYEQYF.

Regarding this clonotype: A much larger clone sits a single nucleotide away, making a read error possible. This sequence joins TRBV7-3 and TRBJ1-6, with D possibly TRBD1 on 5 matching bases. CDR3 length equals 14 residues. Germline CDR1 is SGHTA and CDR2 is FQGTGA. Trimming left V 2 bases short and J 5 bases short, with 7 bases between. CDR3 loop: CASSLGRDNSPLHF. The CDR3 DNA is TGTGCCAGCAGCTTAGGCAGGGATAATTCACCCCTCCACTTT.